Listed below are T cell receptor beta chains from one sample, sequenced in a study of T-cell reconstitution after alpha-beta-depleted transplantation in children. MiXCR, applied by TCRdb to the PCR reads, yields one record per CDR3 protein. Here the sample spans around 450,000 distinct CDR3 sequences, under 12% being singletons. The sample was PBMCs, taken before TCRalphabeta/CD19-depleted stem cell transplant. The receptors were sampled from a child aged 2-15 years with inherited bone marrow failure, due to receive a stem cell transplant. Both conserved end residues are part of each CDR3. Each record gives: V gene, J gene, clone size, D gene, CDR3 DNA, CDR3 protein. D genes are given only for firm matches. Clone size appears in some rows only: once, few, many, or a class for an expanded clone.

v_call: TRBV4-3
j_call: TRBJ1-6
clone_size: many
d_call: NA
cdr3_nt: TGCGCCAGCAGGGCGGATTATAATTCACCCCTCCACTTT
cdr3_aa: CASRADYNSPLHF

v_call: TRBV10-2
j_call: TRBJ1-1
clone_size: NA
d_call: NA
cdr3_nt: TGCGCAAGCAGTGACTGGAGGAACACTGAAGCTTTCTTT
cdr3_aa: CASSDWRNTEAFF

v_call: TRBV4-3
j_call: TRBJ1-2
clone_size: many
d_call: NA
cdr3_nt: TGCGCCAGCAGCCTGAGACTTCGCTATGGCTACACCTTC
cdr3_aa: CASSLRLRYGYTF

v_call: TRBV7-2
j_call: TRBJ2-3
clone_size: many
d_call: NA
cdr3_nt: TGTGCCAGCAGCTCAACTAGCAGACGCACAGATACGCAGTATTTT
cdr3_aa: CASSSTSRRTDTQYF

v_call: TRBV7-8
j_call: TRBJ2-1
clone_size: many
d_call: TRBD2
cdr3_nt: TGTGCCAGCAGCTTAATTGGGGACTATCTTAATGAGCAGTTCTTC
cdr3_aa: CASSLIGDYLNEQFF

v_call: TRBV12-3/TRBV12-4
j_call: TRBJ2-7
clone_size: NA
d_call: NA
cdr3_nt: TGTGCCAGCAGTTTATTTCTCTGGGAGACCCGGGACCAGCCTTCCTACGAGCAGTACTTC
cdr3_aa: CASSLFLWETRDQPSYEQYF

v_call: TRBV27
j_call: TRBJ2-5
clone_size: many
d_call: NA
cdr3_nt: TGTGCCAGCAGCACTACTGGAGGGCAAGAGACCCAGTACTTC
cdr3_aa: CASSTTGGQETQYF

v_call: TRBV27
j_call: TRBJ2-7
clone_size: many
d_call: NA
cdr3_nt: TGTGCCAGCAGTTTAGGGCCGGGACGGACTTACGAGCAGTACTTC
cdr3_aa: CASSLGPGRTYEQYF

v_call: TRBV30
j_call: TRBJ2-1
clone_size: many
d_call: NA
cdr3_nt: TGTGCCTGGACTGCGGAGTACTCCTACAATGAGCAGTTCTTC
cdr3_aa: CAWTAEYSYNEQFF

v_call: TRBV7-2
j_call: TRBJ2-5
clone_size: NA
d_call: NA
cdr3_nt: TGTGCCAGCAGCTTAGGGCCCCTCGTTTCTCAGGGGCAAGAGACCCAGTACTTC
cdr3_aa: CASSLGPLVSQGQETQYF

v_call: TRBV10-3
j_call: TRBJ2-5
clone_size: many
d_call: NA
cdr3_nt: TGTGCCATCAGTGGGGGGACTGCGGAGACCCAGTACTTC
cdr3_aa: CAISGGTAETQYF

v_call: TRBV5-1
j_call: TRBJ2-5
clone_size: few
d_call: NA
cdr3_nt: TGCGCCAGCAGCTTGGGAGAGCGGGTATCAGTGAGAGAGACCCAGTACTTC
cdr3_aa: CASSLGERVSVRETQYF

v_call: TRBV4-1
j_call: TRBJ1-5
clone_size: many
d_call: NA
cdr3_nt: TGCGCCAGCAGCCGTCTGTGGGGGGGCAATCAGCCCCAGCATTTT
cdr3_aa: CASSRLWGGNQPQHF

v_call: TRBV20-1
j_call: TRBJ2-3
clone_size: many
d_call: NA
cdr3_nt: TGCAGTGCTAGAGGAGTCTACGGGGGAGATACGCAGTATTTT
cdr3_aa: CSARGVYGGDTQYF

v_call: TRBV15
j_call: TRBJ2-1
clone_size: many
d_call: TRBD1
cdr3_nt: TGTGCCACCAGCACAACCGGGACAGGAGGGATGAATGAGCAGTTCTTC
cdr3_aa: CATSTTGTGGMNEQFF

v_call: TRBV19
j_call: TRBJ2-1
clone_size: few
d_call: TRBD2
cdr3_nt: TGTGCCAGTAGTATCCCTGGGACTAGCTACAATGAGCAGTTCTTC
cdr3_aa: CASSIPGTSYNEQFF

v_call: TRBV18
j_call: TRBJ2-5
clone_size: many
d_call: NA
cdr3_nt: TGTGCCAGCTCACCATGGCAGGGCCAACAAGAGACCCAGTACTTC
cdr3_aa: CASSPWQGQQETQYF

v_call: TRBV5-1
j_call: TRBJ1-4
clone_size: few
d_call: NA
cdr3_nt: TGCGCCAGCAGCTTGGGGACAACTAATGAAAAACTGTTTTTT
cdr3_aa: CASSLGTTNEKLFF

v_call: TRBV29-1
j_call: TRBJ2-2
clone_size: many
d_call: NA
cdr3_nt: TGCAGCGTTTGTCTGGTAAACACCGGGGAGCTGTTTTTT
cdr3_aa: CSVCLVNTGELFF

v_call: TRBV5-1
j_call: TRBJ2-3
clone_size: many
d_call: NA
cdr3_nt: TGCGCCAGCAGCGCCTCTAGCACAGATACGCAGTATTTT
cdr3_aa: CASSASSTDTQYF

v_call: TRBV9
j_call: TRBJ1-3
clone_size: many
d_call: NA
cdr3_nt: TGTGCCAGCAGCGGGAACTTCCGGAAGCCCGGAAACACCATATATTTT
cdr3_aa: CASSGNFRKPGNTIYF

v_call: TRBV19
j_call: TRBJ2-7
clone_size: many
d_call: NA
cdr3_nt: TGTGCCAGTAGTGTGACAGGATTCTACGAGCAGTACTTC
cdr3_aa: CASSVTGFYEQYF

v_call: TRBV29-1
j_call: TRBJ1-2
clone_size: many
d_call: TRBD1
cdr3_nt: TGCAGCGTTGGACCAAGCGGTGCACAGGGGTGGAGCTATGGCTACACCTTC
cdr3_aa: CSVGPSGAQGWSYGYTF

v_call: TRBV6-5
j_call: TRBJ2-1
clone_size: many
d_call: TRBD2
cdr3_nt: TGTGCCAGCAGTTATGGCGGGAGCAGGTACAATGAGCAGTTCTTC
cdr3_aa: CASSYGGSRYNEQFF

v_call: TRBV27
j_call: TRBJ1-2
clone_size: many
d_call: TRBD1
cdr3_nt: TGTGCCAGCAGCTCCTTTACAGGGGTGGGCTACACCTTC
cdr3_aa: CASSSFTGVGYTF

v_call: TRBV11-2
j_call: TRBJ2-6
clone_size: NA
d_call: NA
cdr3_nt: TGTGCAGGGGTGCCTTATCGATTCCGGGGACCTCCGGCTTTC
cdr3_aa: CAGVPYRFRGPPAF

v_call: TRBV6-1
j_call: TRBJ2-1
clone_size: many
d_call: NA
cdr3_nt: TGTGCCAGCAGTGAATCGGCGGGGCCCTACAATGAGCAGTTCTTC
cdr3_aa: CASSESAGPYNEQFF

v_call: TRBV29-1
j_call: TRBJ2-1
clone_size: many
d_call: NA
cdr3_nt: TGCAGCGGGGAAGGGGGAAATGAGCAGTTCTTC
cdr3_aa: CSGEGGNEQFF

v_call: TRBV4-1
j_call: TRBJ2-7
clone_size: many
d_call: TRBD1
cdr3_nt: TGCGCCAGCAGCCGGACAGGGAACTACGAGCAGTACTTC
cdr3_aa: CASSRTGNYEQYF

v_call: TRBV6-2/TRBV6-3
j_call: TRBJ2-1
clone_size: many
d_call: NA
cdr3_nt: TGTGCCAGCAAGGACAGACTTAATGAGCAGTTCTTC
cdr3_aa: CASKDRLNEQFF

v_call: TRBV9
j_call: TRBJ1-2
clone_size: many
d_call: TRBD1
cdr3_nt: TGTGCCAGCAGCGTTGGACAGGGAAACTATGGCTACACCTTC
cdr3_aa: CASSVGQGNYGYTF

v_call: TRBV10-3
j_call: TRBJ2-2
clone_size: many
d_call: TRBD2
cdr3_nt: TGTGCCATCAGTGGTTCTAGCGGGAGAGAAACCGGGGAGCTGTTTTTT
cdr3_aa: CAISGSSGRETGELFF

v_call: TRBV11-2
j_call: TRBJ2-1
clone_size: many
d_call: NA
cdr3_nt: TGTGCCAGCAGCTTAGTCCATCCGGAAGATGAGCAGTTCTTC
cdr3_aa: CASSLVHPEDEQFF

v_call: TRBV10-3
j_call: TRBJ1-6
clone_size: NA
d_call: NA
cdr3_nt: TGTGCCATCAGGACGAGCCGTGGCAGGGGTGGGAATTCACCCCTCCACTTT
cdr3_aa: CAIRTSRGRGGNSPLHF

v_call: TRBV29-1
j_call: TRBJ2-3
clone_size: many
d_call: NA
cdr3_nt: TGCAGCGTTGAGGGGAGTAATCTCCCAGATACGCAGTATTTT
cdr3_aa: CSVEGSNLPDTQYF

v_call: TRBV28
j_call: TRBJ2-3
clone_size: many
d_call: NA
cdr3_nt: TGTGCCAGCAGTCGACAGGTTTTCCGAGATACGCAGTATTTT
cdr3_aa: CASSRQVFRDTQYF

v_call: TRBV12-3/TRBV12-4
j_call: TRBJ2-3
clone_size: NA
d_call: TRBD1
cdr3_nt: TGTGCCAGCAGCAAGACAGGGGGCCCAGATACGCAGTATTTT
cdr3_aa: CASSKTGGPDTQYF

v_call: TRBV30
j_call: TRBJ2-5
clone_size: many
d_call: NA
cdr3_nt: TGTGCCTCTTCGGACGGGTACCAAGAGACCCAGTACTTC
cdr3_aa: CASSDGYQETQYF

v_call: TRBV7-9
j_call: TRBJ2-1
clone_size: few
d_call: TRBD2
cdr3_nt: TGTGCCAGCAGCCCCAGACTAGCGGGAGACGGTGAGCAGTTCTTC
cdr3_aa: CASSPRLAGDGEQFF

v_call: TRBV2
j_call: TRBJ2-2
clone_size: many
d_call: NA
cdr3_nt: TGTGCCAGCAGTGCAGAGGGGGAGCTGTTTTTT
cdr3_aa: CASSAEGELFF

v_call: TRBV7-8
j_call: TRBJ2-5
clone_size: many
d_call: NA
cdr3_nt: TGTGCCAGCAGCCGCCGCATCCCCCAAGAGACCCAGTACTTC
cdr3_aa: CASSRRIPQETQYF

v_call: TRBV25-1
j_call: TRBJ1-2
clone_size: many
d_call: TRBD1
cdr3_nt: TGTGCCAGCAGTGAACCTCCGGGACAGGGGACCCTTAGCTACACCTTC
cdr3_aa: CASSEPPGQGTLSYTF